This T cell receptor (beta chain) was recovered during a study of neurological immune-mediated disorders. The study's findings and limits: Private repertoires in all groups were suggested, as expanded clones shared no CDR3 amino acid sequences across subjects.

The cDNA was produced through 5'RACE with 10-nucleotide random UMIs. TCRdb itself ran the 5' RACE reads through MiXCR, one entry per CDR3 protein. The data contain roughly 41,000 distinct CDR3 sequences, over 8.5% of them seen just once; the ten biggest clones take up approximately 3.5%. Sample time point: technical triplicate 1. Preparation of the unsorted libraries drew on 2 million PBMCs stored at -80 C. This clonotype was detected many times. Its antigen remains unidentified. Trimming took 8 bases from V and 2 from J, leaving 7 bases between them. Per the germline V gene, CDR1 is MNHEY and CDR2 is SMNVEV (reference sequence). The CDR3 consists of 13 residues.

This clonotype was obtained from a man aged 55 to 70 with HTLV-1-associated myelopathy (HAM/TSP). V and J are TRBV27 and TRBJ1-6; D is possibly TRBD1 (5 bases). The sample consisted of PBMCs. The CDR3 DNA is TGTGCCAGCGGGGCAACCTATAATTCACCCCTCCACTTT. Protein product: CASGATYNSPLHF.